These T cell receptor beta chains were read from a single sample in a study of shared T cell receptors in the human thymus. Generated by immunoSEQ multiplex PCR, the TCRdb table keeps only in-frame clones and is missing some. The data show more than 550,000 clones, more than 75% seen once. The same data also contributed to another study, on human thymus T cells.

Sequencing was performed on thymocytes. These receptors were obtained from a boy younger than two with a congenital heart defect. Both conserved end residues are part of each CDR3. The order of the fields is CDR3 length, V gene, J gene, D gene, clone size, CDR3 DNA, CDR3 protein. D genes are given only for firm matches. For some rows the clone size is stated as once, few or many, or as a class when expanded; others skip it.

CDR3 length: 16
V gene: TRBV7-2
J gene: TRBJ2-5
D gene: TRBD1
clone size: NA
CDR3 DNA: TGTGCCAGCAGCTTAGGACATGGGACAGACCAAGAGACCCAGTACTTC
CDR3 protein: CASSLGHGTDQETQYF

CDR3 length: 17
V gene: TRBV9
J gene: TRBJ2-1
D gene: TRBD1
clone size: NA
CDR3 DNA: TGTGCCAGCAGCGAGACACTTCGGGACAGGGAATACAATGAGCAGTTCTTC
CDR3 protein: CASSETLRDREYNEQFF

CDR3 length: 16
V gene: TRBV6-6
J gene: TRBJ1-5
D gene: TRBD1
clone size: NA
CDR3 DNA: TGTGCCAGCAGTTCCACGACAGGGCCCTTCAATCAGCCCCAGCATTTT
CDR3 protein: CASSSTTGPFNQPQHF

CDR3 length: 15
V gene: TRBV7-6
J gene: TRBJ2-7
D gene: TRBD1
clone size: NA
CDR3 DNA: TGTGCCAGCAGCTTAGTAGAGGGGGACAGCGACGAGCAGTACTTC
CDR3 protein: CASSLVEGDSDEQYF

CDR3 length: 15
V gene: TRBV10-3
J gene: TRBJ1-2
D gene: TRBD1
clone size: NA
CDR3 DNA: TGTGCCATCAGTGCAACCCGACAGGGGGTCTATGGCTACACCTTC
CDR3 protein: CAISATRQGVYGYTF

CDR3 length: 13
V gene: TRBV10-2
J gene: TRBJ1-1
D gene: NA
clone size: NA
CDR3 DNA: TGCGCCAGCATAGGGGTGACCGGCACTGAAGCTTTCTTT
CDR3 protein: CASIGVTGTEAFF

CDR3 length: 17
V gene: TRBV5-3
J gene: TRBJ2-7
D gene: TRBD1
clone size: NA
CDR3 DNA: TGTGCCAGAAGCTTGGCGGACAGGGCCCTCGCATCCTACGAGCAGTACTTC
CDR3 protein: CARSLADRALASYEQYF

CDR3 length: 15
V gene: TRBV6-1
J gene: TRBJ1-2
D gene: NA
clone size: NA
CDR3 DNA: TGTGCCAGCAGTTCAATCCAGGGGATGGGCTATGGCTACACCTTC
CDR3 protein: CASSSIQGMGYGYTF

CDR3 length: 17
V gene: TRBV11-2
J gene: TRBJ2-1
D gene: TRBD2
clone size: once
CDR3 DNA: TGTGCCAGCAGCTCCGGGACTAGCGGGAGGTTGGGCAATGAGCAGTTCTTC
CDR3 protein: CASSSGTSGRLGNEQFF

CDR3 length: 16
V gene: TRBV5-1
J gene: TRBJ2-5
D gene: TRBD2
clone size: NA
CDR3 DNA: TGCGCCAGCAGCTTTCGAAGCGGGGGGGCGGTTGAGACCCAGTACTTC
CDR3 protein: CASSFRSGGAVETQYF

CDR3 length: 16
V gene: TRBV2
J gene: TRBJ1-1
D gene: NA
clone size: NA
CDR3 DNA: TGTGCCAGCAGCTCGGAGGCTTGGGGGGAAGACACTGAAGCTTTCTTT
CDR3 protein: CASSSEAWGEDTEAFF

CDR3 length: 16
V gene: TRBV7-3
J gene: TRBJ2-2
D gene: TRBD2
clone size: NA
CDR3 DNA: TGTGCCAGCAGCTTAAGACTAGCGGGGGGGACCGGGGAGCTGTTTTTT
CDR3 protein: CASSLRLAGGTGELFF

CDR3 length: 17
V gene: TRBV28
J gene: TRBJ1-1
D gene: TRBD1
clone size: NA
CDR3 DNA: TGTGCCAGCAGTTTTTCGGGACAGGGGGGGAAAAACACTGAAGCTTTCTTT
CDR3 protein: CASSFSGQGGKNTEAFF

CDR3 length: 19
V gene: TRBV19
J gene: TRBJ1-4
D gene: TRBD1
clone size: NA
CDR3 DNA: TGTGCCAGTAGGGGGACCGGGACAGGGCAGTTTTTGGATAATGAAAAACTGTTTTTT
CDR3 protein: CASRGTGTGQFLDNEKLFF

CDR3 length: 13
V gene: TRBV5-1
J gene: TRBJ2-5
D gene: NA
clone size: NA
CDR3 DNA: TGCGCCAGCAGGAAGGGTAGCGGAGAGACCCAGTACTTC
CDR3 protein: CASRKGSGETQYF

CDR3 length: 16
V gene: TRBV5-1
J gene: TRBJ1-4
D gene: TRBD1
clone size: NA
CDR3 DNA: TGCGCCAGCAGATCAGCTGACAGGGGAGCTAATGAAAAACTGTTTTTT
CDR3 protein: CASRSADRGANEKLFF

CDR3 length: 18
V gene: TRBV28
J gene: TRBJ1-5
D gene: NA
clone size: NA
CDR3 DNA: TGTGCCAGCATAGGCGGCCGAGACGTTTTTAATAGCAATCAGCCCCAGCATTTT
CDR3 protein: CASIGGRDVFNSNQPQHF

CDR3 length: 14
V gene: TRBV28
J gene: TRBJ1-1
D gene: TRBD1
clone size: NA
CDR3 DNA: TGTGCCAGCAGTCAGGGGGCGCGGGGCCTTGAAGCTTTCTTT
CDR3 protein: CASSQGARGLEAFF